Listed below are T cell receptor beta chains from one sample, sequenced in a study of identical twins' blood T cells. In TCRdb, the 5' RACE reads were re-called with MiXCR into one record per CDR3 protein. The repertoire holds 400,000 or so distinct CDR3 sequences, with roughly 31% as singletons. Material: PBMCs. The receptors come from a woman between 18 and 55 years old in good health. Each CDR3 is given with its conserved first and last residue. The D gene is left open where the match is weak. Clone size is not always given. Where it is, it says once, few, many or a class for expanded clones.

TRBJ1-2,.,TRBV19,.,14,CASTSALLVYDYTF,TGTGCCAGTACCTCGGCCCTGCTCGTCTATGACTACACCTTC
TRBJ1-1,.,TRBV19,.,15,CASSMPDRLNTESFF,TGTGCCAGTAGTATGCCGGATCGTCTGAACACTGAATCTTTCTTT
TRBJ1-2,.,TRBV20-1,.,12,CSASGGEYGYTF,TGCAGTGCAAGCGGGGGGGAGTATGGCTACACCTTC
TRBJ2-7,TRBD1,TRBV14,.,15,CAGSQDRTGIYEQYF,TGTGCCGGCAGCCAAGATCGGACAGGAATCTACGAGCAGTACTTC
TRBJ1-5,.,TRBV20-1,.,15,CSAIWTGNSNQPQHF,TGCAGTGCTATTTGGACGGGGAATAGCAATCAGCCCCAGCATTTT
TRBJ2-3,TRBD2,TRBV11-2,.,17,CASSLEYGGRGADTQYF,TGTGCCAGCAGCTTAGAGTACGGCGGGAGAGGTGCAGATACGCAGTATTTT
TRBJ2-4,TRBD1,TRBV2,many,14,CASSSRQGKNIQYF,TGTGCCAGCAGTTCCAGACAGGGCAAAAACATTCAGTACTTC
TRBJ2-7,.,TRBV6-5,few,14,CASSYDVSSYEQYF,TGTGCCAGCAGTTATGACGTCTCCTCCTACGAGCAGTACTTC
TRBJ2-7,TRBD1,TRBV6-7,many,18,CASSYFQVGGPDSYEQYF,TGTGCCAGCAGTTACTTTCAAGTAGGGGGCCCAGATTCCTACGAGCAGTACTTC
TRBJ2-3,.,TRBV20-1,few,15,CSARDIVPSTDTQYF,TGCAGTGCTAGAGACATCGTTCCTAGCACAGATACGCAGTATTTT
TRBJ2-3,.,TRBV5-1,.,14,CASGTLAGTDTQYF,TGCGCCAGCGGCACCCTGGCGGGCACAGATACGCAGTATTTT
TRBJ2-1,TRBD2,TRBV28,few,18,CASSIEPRLAGYYNEQFF,TGTGCCAGCAGTATTGAACCGAGACTAGCGGGGTACTACAATGAGCAGTTCTTC
TRBJ2-1,.,TRBV11-2,few,15,CASSLALEGYGEQFF,TGTGCCAGCAGCTTAGCCCTAGAGGGGTACGGTGAGCAGTTCTTC
TRBJ1-2,.,TRBV9,.,15,CASSVAGQSIYGYTF,TGTGCCAGCAGCGTAGCGGGGCAGAGTATCTATGGCTACACCTTC
TRBJ1-1,.,TRBV18,.,14,CASSPGHRVAEAFF,TGTGCCAGCTCACCTGGGCACAGGGTCGCTGAAGCTTTCTTT
TRBJ2-2,TRBD2,TRBV5-1,few,15,CASSFKTSRTGELFF,TGCGCCAGCAGCTTCAAGACTAGCAGGACCGGGGAGCTGTTTTTT
TRBJ1-4,.,TRBV9,.,14,CASSVAPVKEKLFF,TGTGCCAGCAGCGTCGCCCCCGTGAAAGAAAAACTGTTTTTT
TRBJ1-1,.,TRBV11-2,few,16,CASSLVGGLGGTEAFF,TGTGCCAGCAGCTTAGTAGGGGGGCTCGGGGGCACTGAAGCTTTCTTT
TRBJ1-1,TRBD1,TRBV5-1,.,15,CASSTRQGSDTEAFF,TGCGCCAGCAGCACAAGACAGGGGAGCGACACTGAAGCTTTCTTT
TRBJ1-2,TRBD1,TRBV28,.,15,CASSFSGTEIYGYTF,TGTGCCAGCAGTTTTAGTGGGACAGAGATCTATGGCTACACCTTC
TRBJ1-1,.,TRBV19,.,13,CASSIARGAEAFF,TGTGCCAGTAGTATAGCCAGGGGCGCTGAAGCTTTCTTT
TRBJ1-1,.,TRBV5-1,few,11,CASSYGTEAFF,TGCGCCAGCAGTTACGGGACTGAAGCTTTCTTT
TRBJ2-3,TRBD2,TRBV3-1,few,16,CASSQETRGGSDTQYF,TGTGCCAGCAGCCAAGAGACCCGGGGGGGGTCAGATACGCAGTATTTT